The entry below gives a single TCR beta chain sequence along with its context. The data belong to a study of blood T cell repertoires in COVID-19. Original processing methods: Reference gene primer amplification in the assay estimated nucleated cell counts. Using immunoSEQ multiplex PCR, the repertoire was profiled, and TCRdb retains in-frame clones only, with some absent. V and J calls and clone size are copied from that table; D and trimming were computed from the DNA. In the table there are more than 200,000 clones, approximately 90% of which are singletons. Trimming cost V 4 bases and J 2 bases, with 12 bases left between them. The germline V gene encodes CDR1 KGHDR and CDR2 SFDVKD. The CDR3 runs 15 residues. Participant reports of clinical history set cohort assignment.

Material for sequencing was PBMCs or T cells enriched from blood (not recorded which). The chain has TRBV24-1 and TRBJ2-3; D perhaps matches TRBD2 (5 bases). This TCR was sampled from a woman younger than 30 who had recovered from COVID-19. CDR3 residues: CATSDILETTDTQYF. The CDR3 DNA reads TGTGCCACCAGTGACATACTAGAGACCACAGATACGCAGTATTTT.